This T cell receptor beta chain appears in the sequencing data of a study of cytomegalovirus exposure and HLA in healthy donors. CDR3 length: 15 residues. The germline gives CDR1 SGHDN, CDR2 FVKESK. The junction had 6 bases not matched to a gene; V was cut back by 6 bases and J by 2 bases. Both 60 Vbeta primers and 13 Jbeta primers went into the PCR. The data were produced by immunoSEQ multiplex PCR, yet TCRdb's version contains in-frame clones alone and is incomplete. The data hold around 99,000 clones, with 63% observed a single time. The clonotype originates from a woman aged 25 to 39 in good health and CMV-seronegative. The rearrangement links TRBV14 to TRBJ1-2; 10 bases agree with TRBD1. The sample taken for sequencing was PBMCs. The CDR3 DNA reads TGTGCCAGCAGACGGACAGGGGGGAAGAACTATGGCTACACCTTC. Encoded protein: CASRRTGGKNYGYTF.